The next 10 T cell receptor beta chains were all read from a single sample in a study of regulatory dendritic cells for organ transplantation. Their antigen targets remain unknown. Clones were sequenced by immunoSEQ multiplex PCR, and TCRdb holds only the in-frame ones, with some missing. The data hold about 20,000 clones, with 70% to 90% observed a single time. Sorted T cells were CFSE-labeled and cultured 5 days with allogeneic regulatory or mature dendritic cells at 1:10. Source material: naive CD4+ T cells from blood cultured with regulatory dendritic cells. Subset described: CD45RA+ naive T cells. Receptors originate from a human donor in good health.

V usage is TRBV4-1 and J usage is TRBJ2-1; the D is unclear. Germline V gene lookup returns CDR1 MGHRA and CDR2 YSYEKL. CDR3 length: 12 residues. V dropped 1 base and J dropped 8 bases, with 6 bases sitting between them. DNA for the CDR3: TGCGCCAGCAGCCAAGGGGGTTATGAGCAGTTCTTC. Translated, it gives CASSQGGYEQFF.

The J gene is TRBJ2-7, the V gene TRBV7-2; TRBD1 or TRBD2 may be the D gene (5 bases each). This CDR3 comprises 14 residues. Trimming stripped 5 bases from V and 9 bases from J, with 20 bases between. Germline assignment: CDR1 SGHTA and CDR2 FQGNSA. This CDR3 reads CASSPGTAPGGQYF. In DNA form, the CDR3 reads TGTGCCAGCAGCCCCGGGACCGCCCCTGGCGGGCAGTACTTC. The complete variable domain, with remaining parts taken from reference TRBV7-2 and TRBJ2-7, reads GAGVSQSPSNKVTEKGKDVELRCDPISGHTALYWYRQSLGQGLEFLIYFQGNSAPDKSGLPSDRFSAERTGGSVSTLTIQRTQQEDSAVYLCASSPGTAPGGQYFGPGTRLTVT.

The genes are TRBV7-2 and TRBJ1-2; possibly TRBD1 for D (6 bases). This CDR3 contains 16 residues. The V end was cut by 4 bases, the J end by 4 bases, with 19 bases between. Germline CDR1 and CDR2: SGHTA and FQGNSA. The CDR3 here is CASSSGSGANAYGYTF. The CDR3 DNA follows: TGTGCCAGCAGCTCCGGGTCAGGGGCCAATGCCTATGGCTACACCTTC.

The chain joins TRBV7-9 to TRBJ2-3, with D perhaps assigned TRBD1 or TRBD2 (6 bases each). Germline V gene lookup returns CDR1 SEHNR and CDR2 FQNEAQ (reference sequence). V was clipped by 7 bases and J by 3 bases, with 17 bases between them. This CDR3 comprises 15 residues. In nucleotides, the CDR3 is TGTGCCAGCATCTTGGAGGGGGTGTCAACAGATACGCAGTATTTT. It yields the protein CASILEGVSTDTQYF.

V is TRBV27 and J is TRBJ2-1; either TRBD1 or TRBD2 may supply D (5 bases each). CDR3 size: 18 residues. V was cut by 11 bases and J by 2 bases, with 28 bases left in between. The germline gives CDR1 MNHEY, CDR2 SMNVEV (reference sequence). CDR3 sequence: CAGPSLGSGTVTYNEQFF. The CDR3 DNA sequence: TGTGCCGGCCCCAGTTTAGGTTCCGGGACCGTCACCTACAATGAGCAGTTCTTC.

The chain joins TRBV7-9 to TRBJ1-2; no firm D call. The CDR3 is made up of 16 amino acids. Germline loops: CDR1 SEHNR, CDR2 FQNEAQ (reference sequence). V was cut by 3 bases and J by 0 bases, with 14 bases left in between. The CDR3: CASSFDREIPNYGYTF. The CDR3 DNA reads as TGTGCCAGCAGCTTCGATAGGGAGATCCCTAACTATGGCTACACCTTC.

The CDR3 DNA follows: TGTGCCAGCAGCGTAGGAGGCAGGGGGATCGGTGAAGCTTTCTTT. This translates into CASSVGGRGIGEAFF. The chain links TRBV9 to TRBJ1-1; 7 bases match TRBD1. Trimming removed 0 bases from V and 7 bases from J; junction bases left unmatched: 9. Germline V gives CDR1 SGDLS, CDR2 YYNGEE. The length of the CDR3 is 15 residues. Full variable domain (rest looked up from reference TRBV9 and TRBJ1-1): DSGVTQTPKHLITATGQRVTLRCSPRSGDLSVYWYQQSLDQGLQFLIQYYNGEERAKGNILERFSAQQFPDLHSELNLSSLELGDSALYFCASSVGGRGIGEAFFGQGTRLTVV.

The rearrangement uses TRBV30 and TRBJ1-6; D gene uncertain. This CDR3 is 13 amino acids long. The V and J ends lost 0 bases and 6 bases respectively, with 6 bases between them. Germline V gene data show CDR1 as GTSNPN and CDR2 as SVGIG (reference sequence). The CDR3 DNA reads as TGTGCCTGGAGTGTCCGTGCTAATTCACCCCTCCACTTT. Residues: CAWSVRANSPLHF.

The V and J genes are TRBV14 and TRBJ1-2; D gene ambiguous. The V gene lost 1 base and the J gene lost 8 bases, with 17 bases spanning the gap. The CDR3 is made up of 15 amino acids. The V gene's germline CDR1 is SGHDN and CDR2 FVKESK. CDR3 coding DNA: TGTGCCAGCAGCCAAGTAGCCCTCTCAACGTCCGGCTACACCTTC. This encodes CASSQVALSTSGYTF. Filled out from reference TRBV14 and TRBJ1-2, the complete variable domain reads EAGVTQFPSHSVIEKGQTVTLRCDPISGHDNLYWYRRVMGKEIKFLLHFVKESKQDESGMPNNRFLAERTGGTYSTLKVQPAELEDSGVYFCASSQVALSTSGYTFGSGTRLTVV.

The chain is built from TRBV5-4 and TRBJ1-2; the D gene is possibly TRBD1 (5 bases). Germline values: CDR1 SGHNT, CDR2 YYREEE (reference sequence). The CDR3 runs to 14 residues. V gave up 3 bases and J gave up 6 bases, with 15 bases separating them. This CDR3 reads CASSSGGTSHGYTF. In nucleotides, the CDR3 is TGTGCCAGCAGCTCGGGCGGGACCTCACATGGCTACACCTTC.